The sequence of this T cell receptor (beta chain) was determined in a study of blood T cell repertoires in COVID-19. About the research overall: The cDNA or gDNA used as material had been derived from T cells, B-cell-depleted T cells, or PBMCs.

This clone was found once. TCRdb's table, derived via immunoSEQ multiplex PCR, lists solely in-frame clones and lacks some. This table holds about 52,000 clones, 70% to 85% found once. This CDR3 has 13 residues. V lost 4 bases to trimming and J lost 7 bases; unmatched junction nucleotides: 7. Germline lookup yields CDR1 MNHEY and CDR2 SVGAGI. This chain joins TRBV6-5 and TRBJ2-7; 7 nucleotides agree with TRBD2. This TCR came from a man older than 75 with COVID-19, enrolled during active disease. The sample comprised peripheral blood. The DNA for the CDR3 is TGTGCCAGCAGTTCGGGGGGAGCCGGGGAGCAGTACTTC. Translating gives CASSSGGAGEQYF.